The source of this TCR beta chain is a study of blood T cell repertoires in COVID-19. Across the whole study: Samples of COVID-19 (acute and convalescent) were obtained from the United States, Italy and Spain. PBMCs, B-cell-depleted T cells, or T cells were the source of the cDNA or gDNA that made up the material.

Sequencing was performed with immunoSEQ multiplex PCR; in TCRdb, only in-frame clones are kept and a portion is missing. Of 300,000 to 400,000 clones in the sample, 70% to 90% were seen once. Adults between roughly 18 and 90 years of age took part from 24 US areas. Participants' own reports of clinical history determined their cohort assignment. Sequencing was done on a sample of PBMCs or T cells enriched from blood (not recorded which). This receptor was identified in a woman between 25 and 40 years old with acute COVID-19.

CDR3 residues: CASSSTPPPRQGPLNTEAFF. CDR3 DNA: TGTGCCAGCAGTTCAACTCCTCCCCCCCGACAGGGGCCCTTGAACACTGAAGCTTTCTTT. The chain carries TRBV27 and TRBJ1-1; 8 nucleotides line up with TRBD1. This CDR3 comprises 20 residues. J gave up 0 bases and V 4 bases, and 19 bases lay outside the gene matches. The germline gives CDR1 MNHEY, CDR2 SMNVEV (reference sequence).